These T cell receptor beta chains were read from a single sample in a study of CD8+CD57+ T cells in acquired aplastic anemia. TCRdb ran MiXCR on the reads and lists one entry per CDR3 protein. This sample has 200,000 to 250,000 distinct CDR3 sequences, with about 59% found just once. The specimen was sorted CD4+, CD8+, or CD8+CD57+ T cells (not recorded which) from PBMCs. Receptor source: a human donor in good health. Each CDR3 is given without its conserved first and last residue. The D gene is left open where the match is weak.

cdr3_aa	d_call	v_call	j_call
ASSLVGAGDTQY	-	TRBV5-6	TRBJ2-3
SVEGTSGGLQY	TRBD2	TRBV29-1	TRBJ2-3
ASSEQGNSYEQY	-	TRBV2	TRBJ2-7
ASSGGGQVEQPQH	TRBD1	TRBV5-6	TRBJ1-5
ASRGVGLNEQF	-	TRBV2	TRBJ2-1
SPGEFHSRQSPLH	-	TRBV20-1	TRBJ1-6
ASSSRRGGQGFNEQF	TRBD1	TRBV27	TRBJ2-1
SARTPGQAINYGYA	TRBD1	TRBV20-1	TRBJ1-2
SGRTGEGGYT	TRBD1	TRBV29-1	TRBJ1-2
ASRRLGETQY	-	TRBV7-6	TRBJ2-5
ASSEGTSDSYEQY	TRBD2	TRBV6-1	TRBJ2-7
ATSDLVGGYT	-	TRBV24-1	TRBJ1-2
ASSTGLAGVEYEQY	TRBD2	TRBV7-8	TRBJ2-7
ASSLDGPTSSPLH	-	TRBV7-6	TRBJ1-6
ASSLGGGTQETQY	-	TRBV5-1	TRBJ2-5
ASSEQGFGSSYNSPLH	TRBD1	TRBV6-4	TRBJ1-6
ASQGGTGELF	-	TRBV2	TRBJ2-2
ASSLRRGDKPYEQY	-	TRBV7-3	TRBJ2-7
SARDVPSGELF	-	TRBV20-1	TRBJ2-2
ASSLAADWIHEQY	-	TRBV7-9	TRBJ2-7
ASSSTSAQETQY	TRBD2	TRBV7-2	TRBJ2-5
ASSEARWYYEQY	-	TRBV6-1	TRBJ2-7
SARRRTSGNYEQY	TRBD2	TRBV20-1	TRBJ2-7
AISEGKANEQF	-	TRBV6-5	TRBJ2-1
SGGLAATDTQY	TRBD2	TRBV29-1	TRBJ2-3
ASVVSNQPQH	-	TRBV2	TRBJ1-5
AIAAGSYNSPLH	-	TRBV10-3	TRBJ1-6
ATSDFRDTQY	-	TRBV24-1	TRBJ2-3
SVEGQGEVAF	TRBD1	TRBV29-1	TRBJ1-1
ASSLTGIGYEQY	TRBD1	TRBV2	TRBJ2-7
SARDRQLYQETQY	-	TRBV20-1	TRBJ2-5
ASSEVGRGEQY	-	TRBV2	TRBJ2-7
ASSGLAGVTDTQY	TRBD2	TRBV9	TRBJ2-3
SASDTGAYYNSPLH	-	TRBV20-1	TRBJ1-6
ACLTGGYEQY	TRBD1	TRBV30	TRBJ2-7
ASSMRDRGRTGELF	TRBD1	TRBV19	TRBJ2-2
ASSLDSYEQF	-	TRBV11-3	TRBJ2-1
ASSVWNGELF	-	TRBV9	TRBJ2-2
SARGTSGGHNEQF	TRBD2	TRBV20-1	TRBJ2-1
ASSLAGPNNEQF	TRBD2	TRBV9	TRBJ2-1
ASSQGRSSNQPQH	-	TRBV19	TRBJ1-5
ASSLPSPQPEAF	-	TRBV5-5	TRBJ1-1